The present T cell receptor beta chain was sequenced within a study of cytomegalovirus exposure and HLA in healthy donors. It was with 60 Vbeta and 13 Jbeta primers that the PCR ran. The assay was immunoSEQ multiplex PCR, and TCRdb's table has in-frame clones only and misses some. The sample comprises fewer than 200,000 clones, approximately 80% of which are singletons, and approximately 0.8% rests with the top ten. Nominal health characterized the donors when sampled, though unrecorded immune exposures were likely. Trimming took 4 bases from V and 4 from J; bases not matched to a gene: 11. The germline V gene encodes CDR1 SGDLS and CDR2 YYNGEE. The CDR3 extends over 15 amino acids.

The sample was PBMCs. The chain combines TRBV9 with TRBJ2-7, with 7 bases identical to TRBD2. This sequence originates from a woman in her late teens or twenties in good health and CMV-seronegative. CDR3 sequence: CASSFRSGGAYEQYF. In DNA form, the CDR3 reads TGTGCCAGCAGCTTCAGATCGGGAGGCGCGTACGAGCAGTACTTC.